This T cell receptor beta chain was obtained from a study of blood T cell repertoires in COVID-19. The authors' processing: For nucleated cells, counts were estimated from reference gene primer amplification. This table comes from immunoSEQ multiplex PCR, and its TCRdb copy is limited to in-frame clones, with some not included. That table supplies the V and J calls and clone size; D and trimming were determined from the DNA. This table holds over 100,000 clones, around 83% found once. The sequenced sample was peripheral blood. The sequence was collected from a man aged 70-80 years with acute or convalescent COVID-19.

The CDR3 protein is CASSSDSNNSPLHF. As DNA, the CDR3 is TGTGCCAGCAGTTCGGACAGCAATAATTCACCCCTCCACTTT. V gene TRBV28 combines with J gene TRBJ1-6, with D maybe TRBD1 (6 bases). The V gene's germline CDR1 is MDHEN and CDR2 SYDVKM. Trimming removed 4 bases at V and 5 bases at J, with 9 bases between. The length of the CDR3 is 14 residues.